These T cell receptor beta chains were read from a single sample in a study of blood T cell repertoires in COVID-19. Sequencing was performed with immunoSEQ multiplex PCR; in TCRdb, only in-frame clones are kept and a portion is missing. The sample carries 180,000 or so clones, under 85% recorded once. Material: peripheral blood. The receptors were gathered from a man aged 55-75 years who had recovered from COVID-19. CDR3s include the opening cysteine and the closing phenylalanine or tryptophan. The D gene is left open where the match is weak. Not all rows give a size; the values are once, few, many and, for expanded clones, a class.

d_call,v_call,j_call,clone_size,cdr3_nt,cdr3_aa
NA,TRBV5-1,TRBJ1-1,once,TGCGCCAGCAGCTTGGGGTTTGCCGGGAACACTGAAGCTTTCTTT,CASSLGFAGNTEAFF
TRBD1,TRBV5-1,TRBJ2-3,NA,TGCGCCAGCAGCCTGGAACAGGGGGGCCCATCCACAGATACGCAGTATTTT,CASSLEQGGPSTDTQYF
NA,TRBV12-3/TRBV12-4,TRBJ2-7,NA,TGTGCCAGCAGTTCGACAGTCTACGAGCAGTACTTC,CASSSTVYEQYF
TRBD1,TRBV7-9,TRBJ2-7,NA,TGTGCCAGCAGCTGGACAGGCGCCTACGAGCAGTACTTC,CASSWTGAYEQYF
TRBD2,TRBV29-1,TRBJ2-1,NA,TGCAGCGTTGAGTTAGCGGGAAGCTCCTACAATGAGCAGTTCTTC,CSVELAGSSYNEQFF
NA,TRBV15,TRBJ1-4,NA,TGTGCCACCAGCAGAGATCGGACAGCTGCAACTAATGAAAAACTGTTTTTT,CATSRDRTAATNEKLFF
TRBD1,TRBV5-6,TRBJ1-2,NA,TGTGCCAGCAGCCGCCGGGACAGGGGGCTTGGCTACACCTTC,CASSRRDRGLGYTF
TRBD1,TRBV20-1,TRBJ1-1,NA,TGCAGTGCTAGTGGGACAGTCGCTGAAGCTTTCTTT,CSASGTVAEAFF
NA,TRBV29-1,TRBJ2-1,NA,TGCAGCGTTGTTACCGTGGGGGCCTCCAATGAGCAGTTCTTC,CSVVTVGASNEQFF
TRBD1,TRBV10-3,TRBJ1-1,NA,TGTGCCACCACAGGGGACATGAACACTGAAGCTTTCTTT,CATTGDMNTEAFF
NA,TRBV7-8,TRBJ2-7,once,TGTGCCAGCAGCCCCGGTGCAGGGCAACCCTACGAGCAGTACTTC,CASSPGAGQPYEQYF